Each of the 5 T cell receptor beta chains below was sequenced from the same sample in a study of monozygotic twins with inflammatory bowel disease. TCRdb reanalyzed the 5' RACE reads, giving one entry per CDR3 protein sequence and no DNA. Listed are about 210,000 distinct CDR3 sequences; under 8.5% falls within the top ten. Sequenced: blood. These receptors all come from a human donor with ulcerative colitis or Crohn's disease, or a healthy co-twin of an affected twin (not recorded which).

CDR3 loop: CASSWPPVGPVYEQYF. This chain joins TRBV12-3 or TRBV12-4 and TRBJ2-7; the D call of TRBD2 rests on TCRdb alone, since no DNA is present to check it. The CDR3 loop spans 16 amino acids.

V is TRBV4-1 and J is TRBJ1-1; TCRdb picks TRBD1, but there is no DNA to check that call. CDR1 is MGHRA, CDR2 YSYEKL, per germline. The CDR3 loop spans 16 amino acids. CDR3 residues: CASSLARWSGGTEAFF.

The rearrangement links TRBV7-9 to TRBJ1-1; there is no DNA to check the TCRdb D call of TRBD1. The CDR3 runs 16 residues. CDR1 is SEHNR, CDR2 FQNEAQ, per germline (reference sequence). CDR3 loop: CASSSYPSGTLTEAFF.

The rearrangement joins TRBV5-1 to TRBJ2-5; TCRdb selects TRBD1, and the lack of DNA leaves this call unchecked. CDR1 SGHRS and CDR2 YFSETQ come from the germline V gene. The CDR3 sequence is 14 residues long. The CDR3 loop reads CASSHPTGFETQYF.

The V gene is TRBV4-1, the J gene TRBJ1-2; TCRdb outputs TRBD1, but without DNA this stays unchecked. The CDR3 length is 14 residues. CDR1 and CDR2 from the germline V gene are MGHRA and YSYEKL. CDR3: CASSQVDRTYGYTF.